The 5 T cell receptor beta chains in this list originate from one sample, sequenced in a study of cytomegalovirus exposure and HLA in healthy donors. The assay was immunoSEQ multiplex PCR, and TCRdb's table has in-frame clones only and misses some. Of about 150,000 clones in the sample, 80% to 95% are singletons; the top ten hold 0.6% to 0.8%. Sequencing was carried out using PBMCs. The receptors derive from a man younger than 30 in good health and CMV-seronegative.

The table lists this clone with a few counts. The chain joins TRBV6-1 to TRBJ1-5; D is undetermined. The CDR3 length is 15 residues. The germline CDR1 and CDR2 sequences are MNHNS and SASEGT. The germline V and J ends were trimmed by 9 bases and 3 bases, with 18 bases remaining between them. The CDR3 nucleotides read TGTGCCAGTCTCCGGGAGCCCTATAACAATCAGCCCCAGCATTTT. It translates to CASLREPYNNQPQHF.

V usage is TRBV2 and J usage is TRBJ1-3; possible D gene TRBD1, 5 bases. Germline CDR1 is SNHLY and CDR2 is FYNNEI. The V and J ends lost 5 bases and 0 bases respectively, with 11 bases between them. This CDR3 contains 15 residues. CDR3 amino acids: CASSLRQNSGNTIYF. The DNA of the CDR3 is TGTGCCAGCAGTCTTAGACAGAACTCTGGAAACACCATATATTTT.

This chain joins TRBV7-8 and TRBJ2-1, with D perhaps matching TRBD2 (6 bases). The CDR3 length is 13 residues. Germline V CDR1 and CDR2: SGHVS, FQNEAQ. The V and J ends lost 4 bases and 3 bases respectively, with 7 bases between them. The CDR3 here is CASSSGLYNEQFF. The DNA for the CDR3 is TGTGCCAGCAGCTCGGGACTCTACAATGAGCAGTTCTTC.

V gene TRBV30 combines with J gene TRBJ2-3, with 15 bases matching TRBD2. This CDR3 is 19 amino acids long. Germline CDR1 reads GTSNPN; CDR2 reads SVGIG (reference sequence). V was clipped by 1 base and J by 2 bases; unmatched bases: 10. The CDR3 DNA reads as TGTGCCTGGAGTGACGGACTAGCGGGAGGGCCGGGATTCACAGATACGCAGTATTTT. It is translated as CAWSDGLAGGPGFTDTQYF.

The chain is built from TRBV28 and TRBJ2-5, with D tentatively TRBD1 (7 bases). The V and J ends lost 10 bases and 1 base respectively, with 13 bases between them. Germline values: CDR1 MDHEN, CDR2 SYDVKM. The CDR3 contains 13 residues. The CDR3 reads CAIRQGGQETQYF. CDR3 bases: TGTGCCATACGACAGGGAGGCCAAGAGACCCAGTACTTC.